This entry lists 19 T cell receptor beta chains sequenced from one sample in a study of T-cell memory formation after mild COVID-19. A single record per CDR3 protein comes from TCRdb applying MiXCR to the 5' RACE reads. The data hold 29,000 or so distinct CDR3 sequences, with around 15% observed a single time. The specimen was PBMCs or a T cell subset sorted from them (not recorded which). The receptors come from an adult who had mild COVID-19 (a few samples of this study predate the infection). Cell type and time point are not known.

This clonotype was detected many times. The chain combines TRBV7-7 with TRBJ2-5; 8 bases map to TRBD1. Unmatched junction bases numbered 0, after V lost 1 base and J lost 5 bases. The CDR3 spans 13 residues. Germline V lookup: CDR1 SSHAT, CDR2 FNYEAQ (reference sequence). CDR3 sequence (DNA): TGTGCCAGCAGCTTAGACAGGGGGGAGACCCAGTACTTC. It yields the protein CASSLDRGETQYF.

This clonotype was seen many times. CDR3: CASSLGERQPQHF. The DNA of the CDR3 is TGTGCCAGCAGCTTAGGGGAGCGTCAGCCCCAGCATTTT. The chain joins TRBV7-9 to TRBJ1-5; no clear D. The germline CDR1 and CDR2 sequences are SEHNR and FQNEAQ (reference sequence). Trimming pared 1 base from V and 6 bases from J, leaving 7 bases between. The CDR3 loop spans 13 amino acids. Full variable domain (outside the CDR3, taken from reference TRBV7-9 and TRBJ1-5): DTGVSQNPRHKITKRGQNVTFRCDPISEHNRLYWYRQTLGQGPEFLTYFQNEAQLEKSRLLSDRFSAERPKGSFSTLEIQRTEQGDSAMYLCASSLGERQPQHFGDGTRLSIL.

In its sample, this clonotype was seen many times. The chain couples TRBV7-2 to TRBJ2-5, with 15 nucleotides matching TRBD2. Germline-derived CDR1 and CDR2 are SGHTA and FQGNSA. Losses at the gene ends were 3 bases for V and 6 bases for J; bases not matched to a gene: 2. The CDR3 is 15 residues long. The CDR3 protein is CASSFGTSGRKTQYF. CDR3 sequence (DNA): TGTGCCAGCAGCTTCGGGACTAGCGGGAGGAAGACCCAGTACTTC.

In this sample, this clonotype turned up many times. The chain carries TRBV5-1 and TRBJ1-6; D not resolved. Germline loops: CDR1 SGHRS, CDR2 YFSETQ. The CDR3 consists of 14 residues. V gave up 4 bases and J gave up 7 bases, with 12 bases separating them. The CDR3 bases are TGCGCCAGCAGCCACGGCACGAGCAATTCACCCCTCCACTTT. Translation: CASSHGTSNSPLHF.

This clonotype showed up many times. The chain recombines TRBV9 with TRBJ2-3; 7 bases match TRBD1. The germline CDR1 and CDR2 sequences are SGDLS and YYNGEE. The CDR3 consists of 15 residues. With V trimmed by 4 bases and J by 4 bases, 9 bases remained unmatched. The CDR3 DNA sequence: TGTGCCAGCAGCCTGACAGGGTTACCTCCAGATACGCAGTATTTT. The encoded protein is CASSLTGLPPDTQYF.

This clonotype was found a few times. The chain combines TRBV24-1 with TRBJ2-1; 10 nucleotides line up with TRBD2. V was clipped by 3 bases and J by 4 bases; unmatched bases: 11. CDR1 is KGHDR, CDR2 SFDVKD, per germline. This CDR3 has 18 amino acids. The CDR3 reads CATSDLKPSGGTYNEQFF. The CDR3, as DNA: TGTGCCACCAGTGATCTCAAACCTAGCGGGGGCACGTACAATGAGCAGTTCTTC.

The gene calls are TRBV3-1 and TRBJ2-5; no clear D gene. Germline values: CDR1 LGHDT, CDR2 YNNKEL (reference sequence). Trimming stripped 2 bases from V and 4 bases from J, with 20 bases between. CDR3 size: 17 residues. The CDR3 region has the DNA TGTGCCAGCAGCCAACCTCAAGTAGGGCGCTCTGGAGAGACCCAGTACTTC. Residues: CASSQPQVGRSGETQYF.

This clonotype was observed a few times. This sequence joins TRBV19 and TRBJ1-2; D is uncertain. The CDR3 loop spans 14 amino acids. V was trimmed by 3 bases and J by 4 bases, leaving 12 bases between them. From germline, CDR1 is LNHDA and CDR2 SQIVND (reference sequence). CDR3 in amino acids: CASSILTSSYGYTF. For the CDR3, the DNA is TGTGCCAGTAGTATCTTGACTAGCTCCTATGGCTACACCTTC.

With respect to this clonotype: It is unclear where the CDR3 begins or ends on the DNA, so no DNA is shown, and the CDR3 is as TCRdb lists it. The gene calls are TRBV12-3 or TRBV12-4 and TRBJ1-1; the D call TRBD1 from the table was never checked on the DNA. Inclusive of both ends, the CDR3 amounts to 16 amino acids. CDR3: CASSFSVLAQGSEAFF.

The CDR3 reads CASSQGSDRGYGYTF. The CDR3 coding sequence is TGCGCCAGCAGCCAAGGATCCGACAGGGGATATGGCTACACCTTC. V usage is TRBV4-1 and J usage is TRBJ1-2, with 8 bases aligning to TRBD1. The CDR3 spans 15 residues. The germline CDR1 and CDR2 sequences are MGHRA and YSYEKL. The V gene end was trimmed by 1 base and the J gene end by 5 bases; junction bases not matched to a gene: 6.

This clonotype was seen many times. The CDR3 is CASSLRGASYNEQFF. Here the CDR3 DNA reads TGTGCCAGCAGTTTAAGGGGAGCATCATACAATGAGCAGTTCTTC. This rearrangement joins TRBV12-3 or TRBV12-4 to TRBJ2-1, with D perhaps given as TRBD1 or TRBD2 (5 bases each). This CDR3 contains 15 residues. Between the trimmed V and J ends, which lost 2 bases and 4 bases, there was a span of 12 bases.

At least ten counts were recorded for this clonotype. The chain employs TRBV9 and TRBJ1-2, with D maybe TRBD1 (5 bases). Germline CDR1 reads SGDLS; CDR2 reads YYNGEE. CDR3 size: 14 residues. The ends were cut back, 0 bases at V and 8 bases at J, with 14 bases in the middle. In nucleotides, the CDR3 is TGTGCCAGCAGCGTAGAGCCAGGGACCGGCGGCTACACCTTC. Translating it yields CASSVEPGTGGYTF.

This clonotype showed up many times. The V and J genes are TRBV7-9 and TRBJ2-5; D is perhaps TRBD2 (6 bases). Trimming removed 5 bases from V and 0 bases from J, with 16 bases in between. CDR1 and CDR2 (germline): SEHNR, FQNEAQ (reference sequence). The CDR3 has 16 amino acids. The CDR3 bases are TGTGCCAGCAGCCTTAGCGGTACCCGGTACCAAGAGACCCAGTACTTC. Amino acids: CASSLSGTRYQETQYF.

The CDR3 loop is CASSPTTGGPNHYGYTF. The CDR3 DNA is TGTGCCAGCTCACCAACAACAGGCGGCCCTAATCACTATGGCTACACCTTC. The V call is TRBV18, the J call TRBJ1-2; D is possibly TRBD1 (5 bases). V was pared by 2 bases and J by 3 bases, with 19 bases between. Germline V gene data show CDR1 as KGHSH and CDR2 as LQKENI. The CDR3 consists of 17 residues.

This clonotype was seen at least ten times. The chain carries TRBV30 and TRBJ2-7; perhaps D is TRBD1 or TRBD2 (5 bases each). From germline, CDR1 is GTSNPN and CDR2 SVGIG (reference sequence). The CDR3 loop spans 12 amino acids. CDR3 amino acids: CVGTSRSYEQYF. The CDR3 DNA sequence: TGTGTCGGGACCTCACGCTCCTACGAGCAGTACTTC. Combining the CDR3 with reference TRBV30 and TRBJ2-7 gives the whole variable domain SQTIHQWPATLVQPVGSPLSLECTVEGTSNPNLYWYRQAAGRGLQLLFYSVGIGQISSEVPQNLSASRPQDRQFILSSKKLLLSDSGFYLCVGTSRSYEQYFGPGTRLTVT.

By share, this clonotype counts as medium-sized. The CDR3 sequence is CAISEQQGLETQYF. The CDR3 DNA sequence: TGTGCCATCAGTGAGCAACAGGGGTTGGAGACCCAGTACTTC. The chain couples TRBV10-3 to TRBJ2-5; 7 bases agree with TRBD1. The CDR3 extends over 14 amino acids. The germline CDR1 and CDR2 sequences are ENHRY and SYGVKD. Germline trimming cut 2 bases from V and 5 bases from J; bases unmatched to any gene: 5.

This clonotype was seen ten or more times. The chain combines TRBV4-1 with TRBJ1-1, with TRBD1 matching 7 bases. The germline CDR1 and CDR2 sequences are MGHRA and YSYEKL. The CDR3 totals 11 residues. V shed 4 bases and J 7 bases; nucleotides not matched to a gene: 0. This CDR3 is CASSRTGEAFF. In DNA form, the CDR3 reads TGCGCCAGCAGCCGGACAGGTGAAGCTTTCTTT.

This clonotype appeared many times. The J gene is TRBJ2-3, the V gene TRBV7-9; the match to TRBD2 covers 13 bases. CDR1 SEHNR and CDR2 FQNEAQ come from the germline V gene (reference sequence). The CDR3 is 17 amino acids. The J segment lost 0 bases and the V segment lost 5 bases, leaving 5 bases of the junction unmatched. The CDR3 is CASSHPGLAGSTDTQYF. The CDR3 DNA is TGTGCCAGCAGCCACCCGGGACTAGCGGGAAGCACAGATACGCAGTATTTT. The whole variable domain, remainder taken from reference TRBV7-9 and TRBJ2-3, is DTGVSQNPRHKITKRGQNVTFRCDPISEHNRLYWYRQTLGQGPEFLTYFQNEAQLEKSRLLSDRFSAERPKGSFSTLEIQRTEQGDSAMYLCASSHPGLAGSTDTQYFGPGTRLTVL.

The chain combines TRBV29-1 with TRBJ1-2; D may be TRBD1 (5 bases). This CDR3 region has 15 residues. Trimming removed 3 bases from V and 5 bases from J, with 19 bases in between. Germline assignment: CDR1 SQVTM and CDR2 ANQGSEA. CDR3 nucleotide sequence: TGCAGCGTTGAGGACCAGGGACTTCCCCCTTATGGCTACACCTTC. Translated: CSVEDQGLPPYGYTF.